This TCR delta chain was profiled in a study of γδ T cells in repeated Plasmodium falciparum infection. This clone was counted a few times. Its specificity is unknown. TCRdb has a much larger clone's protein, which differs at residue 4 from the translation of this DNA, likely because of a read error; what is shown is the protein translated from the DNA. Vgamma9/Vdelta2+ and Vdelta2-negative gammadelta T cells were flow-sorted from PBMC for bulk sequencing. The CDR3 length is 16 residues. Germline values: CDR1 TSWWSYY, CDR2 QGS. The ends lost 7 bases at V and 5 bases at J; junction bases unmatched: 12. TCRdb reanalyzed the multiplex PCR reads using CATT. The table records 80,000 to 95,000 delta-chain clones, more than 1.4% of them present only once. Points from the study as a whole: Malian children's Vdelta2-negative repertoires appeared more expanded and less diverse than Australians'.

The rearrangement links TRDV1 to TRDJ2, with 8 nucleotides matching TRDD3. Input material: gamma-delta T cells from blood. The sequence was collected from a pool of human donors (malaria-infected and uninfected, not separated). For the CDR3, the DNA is TGTGCTCTTGTCTGGGGGACCCCTTGGACCACAGCACAACTCTTCTTT. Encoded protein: CALVWGTPWTTAQLFF.